This T cell receptor beta chain was sequenced for a study of shared clonotypes between healthy human individuals. The CDR3 runs to 13 residues. The germline V gene encodes CDR1 MNHEY and CDR2 SVGAGI. The V segment lost 6 bases and the J segment 3 bases; nucleotides outside the gene matches: 5. The genomic DNA of each subset was split evenly across several immunoSEQ plates. The table came from immunoSEQ multiplex PCR; TCRdb's copy has only in-frame clones and leaves some out. Of around 1.5 million clones listed, 95% to 99% were seen once; the top ten hold roughly 0.45%. This chain uses TRBV6-5 with TRBJ2-7, with 7 bases matching TRBD1. This receptor was identified in a man between 25 and 39 years old in good health. Sample: naive CD4+ T cells sorted from blood. Subset indicated: CD45RA+ positively selected. The CDR3 region has the DNA TGTGCCAGCAGGAACGGACAGGACTACGAGCAGTACTTC. It specifies CASRNGQDYEQYF.